The 20 T cell receptor beta chains below come from one sample, sequenced in a study of tumor T cells in aggressive B-cell lymphoma. Measured with immunoSEQ multiplex PCR; TCRdb has only the in-frame clones, and not every one. The sample lists roughly 3,000 clones; roughly 85% were seen once. The sample consisted of tumor tissue. Receptors originate from an adult with diffuse large B cell lymphoma. Some clones in this sample may be carry-over from other donors' samples.

The chain combines TRBV28 with TRBJ2-5; 9 bases match TRBD2. The CDR3 consists of 14 residues. Germline V gene data show CDR1 as MDHEN and CDR2 as SYDVKM. The V segment lost 5 bases and the J segment 5 bases; nucleotides outside the gene matches: 6. DNA for the CDR3: TGTGCCAGCAGTCCTTTTAGCGGGAGTGAGACCCAGTACTTC. It specifies CASSPFSGSETQYF.

The rearrangement uses TRBV2 and TRBJ2-1; 10 nucleotides agree with TRBD2. V was clipped by 10 bases and J by 6 bases; unmatched bases: 6. The CDR3 runs 13 residues. Germline values: CDR1 SNHLY, CDR2 FYNNEI. The CDR3 DNA is TGTGCCACCTTCAGCGGGAGGGTCAATGAGCAGTTCTTC. This sequence encodes CATFSGRVNEQFF.

The chain joins TRBV27 to TRBJ1-6; a weak D match, TRBD1 (5 bases). The CDR3 loop spans 15 amino acids. The V end lost 5 bases, the J end lost 8 bases, and 16 bases lay between the germline ends. Germline loops: CDR1 MNHEY, CDR2 SMNVEV (reference sequence). The chain's CDR3 is CASSPGGTLHSPLHF. Here the CDR3 DNA reads TGTGCCAGCAGTCCTGGAGGGACCCTACATTCACCCCTCCACTTT.

The V call is TRBV29-1, the J call TRBJ1-1; a possible D gene is TRBD1 (6 bases). The germline CDR1 and CDR2 sequences are SQVTM and ANQGSEA. The CDR3 covers 11 residues. Trimming stripped 7 bases from V and 3 bases from J, with 9 bases between. The CDR3 nucleotides read TGCAGCGCCAACAGGGACACTGAAGCTTTCTTT. It yields the protein CSANRDTEAFF.

V and J are TRBV7-3 and TRBJ2-1; TRBD2 is a possible D gene (6 bases). This CDR3 comprises 14 residues. V was trimmed by 3 bases and J by 5 bases, leaving 11 bases between them. Per germline, CDR1 SGHTA and CDR2 FQGTGA. The CDR3 DNA reads TGTGCCAGCAGCTTGGGGGGAATTAACAATGAGCAGTTCTTC. Its protein is CASSLGGINNEQFF.

This clone was seen only a few times. The V call is TRBV10-3, the J call TRBJ2-6; 8 nucleotides line up with TRBD1. Germline CDR1 ENHRY, CDR2 SYGVKD. The V segment lost 3 bases and the J segment 0 bases; nucleotides outside the gene matches: 4. The CDR3 covers 17 residues. CDR3 in DNA: TGTGCCATCAGTGAACCACAGGGGGGCTCTGGGGCCAACGTCCTGACTTTC. Translated, it gives CAISEPQGGSGANVLTF.

The rearrangement links TRBV4-3 to TRBJ1-1; no reliable D call. Deletions cut 2 bases from V and 6 bases from J, with 10 bases between. CDR3 length equals 13 residues. CDR1 and CDR2 (germline): LGHNA, YSLEER. In nucleotides, the CDR3 is TGCGCCAGCAGCCAAAGGGAGGGAGCTGAAGCTTTCTTT. This codes for CASSQREGAEAFF.

J is TRBJ2-1 and V is TRBV2; 9 positions match TRBD1. V gave up 8 bases and J gave up 7 bases; unmatched junction bases: 6. Germline CDR1 SNHLY, CDR2 FYNNEI. The CDR3 is 13 residues long. As DNA, the CDR3 is TGTGCCAGCTCAGGACAGGGGCGGAATGAGCAGTTCTTC. The encoded protein is CASSGQGRNEQFF.

The rearrangement uses TRBV7-3 and TRBJ2-1; TRBD2 matches 14 bases. Germline CDR1 is SGHTA and CDR2 is FQGTGA. This CDR3 has 15 residues. V shed 4 bases and J 9 bases; nucleotides not matched to a gene: 5. CDR3 in amino acids: CASSWGLAGAAEQFF. CDR3 bases: TGTGCCAGCAGCTGGGGACTAGCGGGAGCGGCTGAGCAGTTCTTC.

The chain combines TRBV19 with TRBJ1-1; maybe TRBD1 (5 bases). Per the germline V gene, CDR1 is LNHDA and CDR2 is SQIVND (reference sequence). V shed 6 bases and J shed 6 bases, with 14 bases lying between them. The CDR3 is 13 residues long. CDR3 loop: CASRPATGPEAFF. In DNA, the CDR3 is TGTGCCAGTAGGCCCGCTACAGGACCTGAAGCTTTCTTT.

Of note for this clone: The junction departs from the called germline gene at one end, perhaps through a read error. This chain connects TRBV7-7 to TRBJ1-2; 10 bases line up with TRBD1. The germline CDR1 and CDR2 sequences are SSHAT and FNYEAQ (reference sequence). The CDR3 loop spans 14 amino acids. CDR3 nucleotides: TGTGCTAGCAGCCCCTGGACAGGGGGCTATGGCTACACCTTC. It encodes CASSPWTGGYGYTF.

The gene calls are TRBV5-1 and TRBJ1-5, with 9 positions matching TRBD1. V was clipped by 0 bases and J by 6 bases; unmatched bases: 7. In germline, CDR1 is SGHRS, CDR2 YFSETQ. This CDR3 region has 16 residues. CDR3 residues: CASSLGTGGLSQPQHF. The CDR3 nucleotides read TGCGCCAGCAGCTTGGGTACAGGGGGCTTAAGTCAGCCCCAGCATTTT.

The chain employs TRBV9 and TRBJ2-1; TRBD2 matches at 11 bases. This CDR3 has 14 amino acids. Trimming removed 3 bases from V and 4 bases from J; junction bases left unmatched: 0. The germline V gene encodes CDR1 SGDLS and CDR2 YYNGEE. As DNA, the CDR3 is TGTGCCAGCAGCGGGACTAGCGGGTACAATGAGCAGTTCTTC. Encoded protein: CASSGTSGYNEQFF.

The genes are TRBV5-1 and TRBJ2-3, with 10 bases matching TRBD1. This CDR3 contains 15 residues. Germline V gene lookup returns CDR1 SGHRS and CDR2 YFSETQ. The trim removed 0 bases at V and 3 bases at J, leaving 1 base unmatched. This CDR3 reads CASSLGDRGTDTQYF. The DNA for the CDR3 is TGCGCCAGCAGCTTGGGGGACAGGGGTACAGATACGCAGTATTTT.

The chain joins TRBV7-3 to TRBJ2-3; D may be TRBD1 (6 bases). With 1 base removed from V and 7 bases from J, the gap between germline ends came to 15 bases. Per the germline V gene, CDR1 is SGHTA and CDR2 is FQGTGA. The CDR3 spans 15 residues. The CDR3 region has the DNA TGTGCCAGCAGCTTAATGGGAGTGGGGACAAATACGCAGTATTTT. It yields the protein CASSLMGVGTNTQYF.

In its sample, this clone was seen once. This chain connects TRBV27 to TRBJ1-2; possible D gene TRBD1, 5 bases. With 1 base removed from V and 1 base from J, the gap between germline ends came to 10 bases. Germline assignment: CDR1 MNHEY and CDR2 SMNVEV (reference sequence). This CDR3 has 15 amino acids. As DNA, the CDR3 is TGTGCCAGCAGTTTATGGGGCGGAGATAACTATGGCTACACCTTC. It translates to CASSLWGGDNYGYTF.

The chain has TRBV7-2 and TRBJ2-3, with TRBD1 as a possible D gene (6 bases). With 5 bases removed from V and 2 bases from J, the gap between germline ends came to 17 bases. CDR1 and CDR2 (germline): SGHTA, FQGNSA. There are 16 residues in the CDR3. This CDR3 is CASSTRVGGHTDTQYF. CDR3 sequence (DNA): TGTGCCAGCAGCACCCGTGTAGGGGGACACACAGATACGCAGTATTTT.

This clone was seen just once. The J gene is TRBJ1-1, the V gene TRBV29-1; TRBD1 matches at 8 bases. Trimming took 7 bases from V and 4 from J; bases not matched to a gene: 8. This CDR3 spans 13 amino acids. Looked up from germline, CDR1 is SQVTM and CDR2 is ANQGSEA. The CDR3 is CSAKGQGATEAFF. Written as DNA, the CDR3 is TGCAGCGCCAAGGGGCAGGGGGCCACTGAAGCTTTCTTT.

This chain uses TRBV5-1 with TRBJ2-2; 9 nucleotides align to TRBD1. CDR1 and CDR2 from the germline V gene are SGHRS and YFSETQ. CDR3 length: 17 residues. V lost 1 base and J lost 0; bases outside the gene matches: 4. This CDR3 reads CASSLTTGGTNTGELFF. The DNA for the CDR3 is TGCGCCAGCAGCTTGACGACAGGGGGGACGAACACCGGGGAGCTGTTTTTT.

V gene TRBV28 combines with J gene TRBJ1-5; D may be TRBD1 (6 bases). V lost 6 bases and J lost 5, with 14 bases in between. This CDR3 region has 14 residues. Per germline, CDR1 MDHEN and CDR2 SYDVKM. The CDR3 spells CASSPLGAHQPQHF. The DNA for the CDR3 is TGTGCCAGCAGCCCTTTGGGGGCGCATCAGCCCCAGCATTTT.